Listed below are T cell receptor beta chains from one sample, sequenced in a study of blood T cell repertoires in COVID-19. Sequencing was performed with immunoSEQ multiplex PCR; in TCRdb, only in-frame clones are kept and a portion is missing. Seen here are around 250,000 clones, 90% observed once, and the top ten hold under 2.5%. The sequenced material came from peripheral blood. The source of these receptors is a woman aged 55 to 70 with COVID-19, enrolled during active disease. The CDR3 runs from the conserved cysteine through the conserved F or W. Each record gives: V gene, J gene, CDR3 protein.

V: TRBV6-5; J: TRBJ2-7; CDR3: CASSYSGRGAFLEQYF
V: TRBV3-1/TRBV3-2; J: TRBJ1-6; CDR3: CASSQQGSGSPLHF
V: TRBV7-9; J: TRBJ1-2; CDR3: CASIHGGDWSYGYTF
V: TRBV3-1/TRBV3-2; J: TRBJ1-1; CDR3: CASSQDGRNTEAFF
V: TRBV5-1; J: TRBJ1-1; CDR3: CASSLEQGGAFF
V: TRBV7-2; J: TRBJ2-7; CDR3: CASSFGQGFLSYEQYF
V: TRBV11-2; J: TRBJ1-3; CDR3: CASSLRDRKNTIYF
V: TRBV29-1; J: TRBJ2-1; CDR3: CSVADRVTYNEQFF
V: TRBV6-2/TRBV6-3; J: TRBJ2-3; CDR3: CASSSTDTQYF
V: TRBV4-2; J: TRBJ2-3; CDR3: CASSQALAGGPDTDTQYF
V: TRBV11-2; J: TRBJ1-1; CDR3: CASSRDRGGGTEAFF
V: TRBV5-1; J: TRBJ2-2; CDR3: CASSLVEGGELFF
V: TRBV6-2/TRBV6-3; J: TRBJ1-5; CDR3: CASSYGEGIPNQPQHF
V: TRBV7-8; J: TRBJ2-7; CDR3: CASSLQGYEQYF
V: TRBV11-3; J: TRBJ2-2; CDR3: CASSKQTGTGGELFF
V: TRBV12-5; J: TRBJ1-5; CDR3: CASGSGGDQPQHF
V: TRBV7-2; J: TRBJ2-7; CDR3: CASSLRRTGAPYEQYF
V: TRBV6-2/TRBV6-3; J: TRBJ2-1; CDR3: CASSYSWAGLSNEQFF
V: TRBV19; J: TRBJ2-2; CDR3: CASRRSGGNTGELFF
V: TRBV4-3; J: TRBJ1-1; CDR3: CASSGQDGGAFF
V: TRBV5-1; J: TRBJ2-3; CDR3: CASSLGTYTDTQYF
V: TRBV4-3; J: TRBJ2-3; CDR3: CASSQGAGGRGDTQYF
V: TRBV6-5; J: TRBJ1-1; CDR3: CASSYSNEGMGEAFF
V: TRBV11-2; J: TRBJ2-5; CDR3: CASSQRRGRETQYF
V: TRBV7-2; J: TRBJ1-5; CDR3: CASSPRQGGQPQHF
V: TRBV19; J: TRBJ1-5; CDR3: CASSMGQGAFQPQHF
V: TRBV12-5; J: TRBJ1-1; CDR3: CASGLVLGGTLNTEAFF
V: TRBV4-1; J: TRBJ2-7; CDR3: CASSQEVGHRSYEQYF
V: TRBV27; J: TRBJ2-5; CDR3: CASSRLAVTPLMRAQYF
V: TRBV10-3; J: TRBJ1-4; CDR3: CAIRQETGEKLFF
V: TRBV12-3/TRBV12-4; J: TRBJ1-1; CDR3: CASSSTSNTEAFF